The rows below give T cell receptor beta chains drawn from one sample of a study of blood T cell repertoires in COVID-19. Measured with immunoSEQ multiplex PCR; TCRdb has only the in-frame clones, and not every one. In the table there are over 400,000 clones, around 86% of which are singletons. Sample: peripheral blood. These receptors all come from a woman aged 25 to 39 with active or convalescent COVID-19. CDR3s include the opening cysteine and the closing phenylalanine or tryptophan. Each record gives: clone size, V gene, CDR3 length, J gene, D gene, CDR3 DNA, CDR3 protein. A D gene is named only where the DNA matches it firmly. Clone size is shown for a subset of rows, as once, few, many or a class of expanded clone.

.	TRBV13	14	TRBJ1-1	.	TGTGCCAGCAGTTTAGGGGGGCCCGGAACTGAAGCTTTCTTT	CASSLGGPGTEAFF
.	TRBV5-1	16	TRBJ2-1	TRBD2	TGCGCCAGCAGCTTTGAAGGGACTAGCGGGGTGGATGAGCAGTTCTTC	CASSFEGTSGVDEQFF
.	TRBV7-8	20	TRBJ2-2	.	TGTGCCAGCAGCACTAGGAAGAATCTGGCCCCGAACGCGAACACCGGGGAGCTGTTTTTT	CASSTRKNLAPNANTGELFF
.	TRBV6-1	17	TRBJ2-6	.	TGTGCCAGCAGTGAAGCGCTTCGGGGAACCGGGGCCAACGTCCTGACTTTC	CASSEALRGTGANVLTF
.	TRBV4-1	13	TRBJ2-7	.	TGCGCCAGCAAGGCGGAGCTAGCCTACGAGCAGTACTTC	CASKAELAYEQYF
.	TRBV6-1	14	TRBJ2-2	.	TGTGCCAGCAGTGAGACGGGTATCACCGGGGAGCTGTTTTTT	CASSETGITGELFF
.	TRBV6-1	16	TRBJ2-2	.	TGTGCCAGCAGTGCTGGGGTAGCGGCGGTTACCGGGGAGCTGTTTTTT	CASSAGVAAVTGELFF
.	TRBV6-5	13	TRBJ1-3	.	TGTGCCAGTCGTGACACCTCTGGAAACACCATATATTTT	CASRDTSGNTIYF
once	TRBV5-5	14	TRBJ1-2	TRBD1	TGTGCCAGCAGCTTGAATTCCGGGACAGATGGCTACACCTTC	CASSLNSGTDGYTF
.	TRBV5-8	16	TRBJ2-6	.	TGTGCCAGCAGCTTACGCGCAAACTCTGGGGCCAACGTCCTGACTTTC	CASSLRANSGANVLTF
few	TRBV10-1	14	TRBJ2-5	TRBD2	TGCGCCAGCAGTGATAGCGGGGGGATCGAGACCCAGTACTTC	CASSDSGGIETQYF
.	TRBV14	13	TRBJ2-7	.	TGTGCCAGCAGCCAAGACAGGGGTTACGAGCAGTACTTC	CASSQDRGYEQYF
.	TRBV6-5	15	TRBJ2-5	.	TGTGCCATCACCAGAAGTACAGGGTTCCAAGAGACCCAGTACTTC	CAITRSTGFQETQYF
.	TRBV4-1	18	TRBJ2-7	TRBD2	TGCGCCAGCAGCCAAGATCTTAGGACTAGCATAGGGGGGTACGAGCAGTACTTC	CASSQDLRTSIGGYEQYF
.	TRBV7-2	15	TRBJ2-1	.	TGTGCCAGCAGCGCGGGGGCCGGGGCATACAATGAGCAGTTCTTC	CASSAGAGAYNEQFF
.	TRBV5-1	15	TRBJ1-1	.	TGCGCCAGCAGCTTTAACAGGGAAGTAAACACTGAAGCTTTCTTT	CASSFNREVNTEAFF
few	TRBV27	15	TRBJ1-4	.	TGTGCCAGCAGTTTATCGGGGGGTTATAATGAAAAACTGTTTTTT	CASSLSGGYNEKLFF
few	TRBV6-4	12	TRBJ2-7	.	TGTGCCAGCAGTGCCTTATTCCACGAGCAGTACTTC	CASSALFHEQYF
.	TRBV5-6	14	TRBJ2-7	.	TGTGCCAGCAGCTTGGTGTGGAGCTCCTACGAGCAGTACTTC	CASSLVWSSYEQYF
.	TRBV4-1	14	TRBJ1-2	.	TGCGCCAGCAGCCAAGTCGGGGGACGGTATGGCTACACCTTC	CASSQVGGRYGYTF
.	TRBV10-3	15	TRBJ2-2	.	TGTGCCATCAGACAACAGGTTTCGTACACCGGGGAGCTGTTTTTT	CAIRQQVSYTGELFF
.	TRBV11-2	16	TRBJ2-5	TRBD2	TGTGCCAGCAGCCTACTAAGCGGGAGGCACCAAGAGACCCAGTACTTC	CASSLLSGRHQETQYF
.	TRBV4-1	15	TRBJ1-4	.	TGCGCCAGCAGCCAAGTCAAGCCAACTAATGAAAAACTGTTTTTT	CASSQVKPTNEKLFF
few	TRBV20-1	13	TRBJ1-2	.	TGCAGTGCTAGTTCAGGGGAAAACTATGGCTACACCTTC	CSASSGENYGYTF
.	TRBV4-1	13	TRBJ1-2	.	TGCGCCAGCAGCCAAGACAGGAACTATGGCTACACCTTC	CASSQDRNYGYTF
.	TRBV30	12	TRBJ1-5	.	TGTGCCTGGAGGGTGGAGGGGCAGCCCCAGCATTTT	CAWRVEGQPQHF
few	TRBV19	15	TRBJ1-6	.	TGTGCCAGTAGTAGCCAGGCCTACTCTAATTCACCCCTCCACTTT	CASSSQAYSNSPLHF
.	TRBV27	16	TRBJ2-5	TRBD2	TGTGCCAGCAGTCCTTCTAGCGGGCCGTACCAAGAGACCCAGTACTTC	CASSPSSGPYQETQYF
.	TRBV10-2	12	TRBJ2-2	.	TGCGCCACGGGACAGAACACCGGGGAGCTGTTTTTT	CATGQNTGELFF
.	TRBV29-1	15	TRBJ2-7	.	TGCAGCGTGGTTGGAGGGTTAAAGGCCTCCTACGAGCAGTACTTC	CSVVGGLKASYEQYF
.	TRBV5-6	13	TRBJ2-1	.	TGTGCCAGCAACGGTGACACTTACAATGAGCAGTTCTTC	CASNGDTYNEQFF
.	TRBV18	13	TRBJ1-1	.	TGTGCCAGCTCCCCGACAGGGAACACTGAAGCTTTCTTT	CASSPTGNTEAFF
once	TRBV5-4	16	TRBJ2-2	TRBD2	TGTGCCAGCAGTCCAACTAGCGGGGGGTTCACCGGGGAGCTGTTTTTT	CASSPTSGGFTGELFF